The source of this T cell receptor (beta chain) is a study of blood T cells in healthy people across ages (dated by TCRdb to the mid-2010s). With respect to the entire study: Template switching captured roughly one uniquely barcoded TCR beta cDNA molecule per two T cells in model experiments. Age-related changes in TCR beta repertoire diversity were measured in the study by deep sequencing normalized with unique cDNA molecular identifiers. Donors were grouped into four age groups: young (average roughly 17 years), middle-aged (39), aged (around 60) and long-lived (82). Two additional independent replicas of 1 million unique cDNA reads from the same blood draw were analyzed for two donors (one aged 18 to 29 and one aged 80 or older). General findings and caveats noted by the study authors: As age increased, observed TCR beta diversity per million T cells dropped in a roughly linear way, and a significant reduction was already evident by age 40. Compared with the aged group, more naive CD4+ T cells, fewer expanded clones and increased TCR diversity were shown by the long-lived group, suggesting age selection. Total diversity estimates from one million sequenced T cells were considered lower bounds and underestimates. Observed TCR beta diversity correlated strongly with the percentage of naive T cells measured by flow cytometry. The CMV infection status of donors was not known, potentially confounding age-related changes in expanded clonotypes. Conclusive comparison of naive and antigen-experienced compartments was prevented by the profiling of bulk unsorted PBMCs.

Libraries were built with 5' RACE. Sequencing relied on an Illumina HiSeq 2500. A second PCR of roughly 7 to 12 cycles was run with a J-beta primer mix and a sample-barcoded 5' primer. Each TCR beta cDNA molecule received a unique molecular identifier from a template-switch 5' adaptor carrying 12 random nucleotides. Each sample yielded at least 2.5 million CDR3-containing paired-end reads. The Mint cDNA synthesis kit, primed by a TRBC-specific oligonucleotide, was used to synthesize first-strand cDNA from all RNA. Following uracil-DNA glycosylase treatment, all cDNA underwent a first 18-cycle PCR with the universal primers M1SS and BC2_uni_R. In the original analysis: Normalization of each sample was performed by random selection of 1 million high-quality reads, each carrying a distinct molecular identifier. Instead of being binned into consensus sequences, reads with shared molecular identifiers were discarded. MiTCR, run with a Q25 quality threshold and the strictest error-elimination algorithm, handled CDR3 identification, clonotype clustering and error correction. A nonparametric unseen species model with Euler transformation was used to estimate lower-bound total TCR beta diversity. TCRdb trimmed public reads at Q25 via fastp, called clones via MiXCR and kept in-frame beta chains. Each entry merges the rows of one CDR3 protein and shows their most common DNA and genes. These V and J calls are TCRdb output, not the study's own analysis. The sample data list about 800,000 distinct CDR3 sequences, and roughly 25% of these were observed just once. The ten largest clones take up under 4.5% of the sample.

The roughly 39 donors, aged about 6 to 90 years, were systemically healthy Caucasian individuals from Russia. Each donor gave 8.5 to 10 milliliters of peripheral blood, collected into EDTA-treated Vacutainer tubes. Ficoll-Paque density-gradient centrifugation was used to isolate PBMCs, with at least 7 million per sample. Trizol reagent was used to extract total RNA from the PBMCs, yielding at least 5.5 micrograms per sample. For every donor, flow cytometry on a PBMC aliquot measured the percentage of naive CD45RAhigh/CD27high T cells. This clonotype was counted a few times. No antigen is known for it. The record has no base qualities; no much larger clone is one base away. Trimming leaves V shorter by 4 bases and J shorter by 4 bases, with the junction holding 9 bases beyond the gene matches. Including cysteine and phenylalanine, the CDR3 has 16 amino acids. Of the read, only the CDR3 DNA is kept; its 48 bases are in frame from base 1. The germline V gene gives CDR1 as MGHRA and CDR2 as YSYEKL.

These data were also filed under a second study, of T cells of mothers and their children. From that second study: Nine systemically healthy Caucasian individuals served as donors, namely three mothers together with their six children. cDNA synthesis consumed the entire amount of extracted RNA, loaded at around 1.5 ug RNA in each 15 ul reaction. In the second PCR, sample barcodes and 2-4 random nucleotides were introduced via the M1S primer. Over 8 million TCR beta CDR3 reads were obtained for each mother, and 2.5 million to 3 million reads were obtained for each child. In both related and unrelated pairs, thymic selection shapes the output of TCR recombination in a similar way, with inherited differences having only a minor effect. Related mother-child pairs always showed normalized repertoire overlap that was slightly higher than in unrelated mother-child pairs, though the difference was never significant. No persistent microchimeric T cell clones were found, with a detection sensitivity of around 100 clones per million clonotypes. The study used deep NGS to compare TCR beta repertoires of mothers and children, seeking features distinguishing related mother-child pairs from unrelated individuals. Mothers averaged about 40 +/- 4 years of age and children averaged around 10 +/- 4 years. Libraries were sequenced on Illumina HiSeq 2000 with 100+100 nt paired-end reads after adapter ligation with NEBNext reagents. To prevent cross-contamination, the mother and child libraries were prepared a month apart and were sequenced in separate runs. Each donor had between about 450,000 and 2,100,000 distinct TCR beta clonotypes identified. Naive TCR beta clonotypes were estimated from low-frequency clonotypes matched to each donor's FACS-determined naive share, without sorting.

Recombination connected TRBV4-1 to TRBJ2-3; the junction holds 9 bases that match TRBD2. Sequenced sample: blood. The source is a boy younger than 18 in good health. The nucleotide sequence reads TGCGCCAGCAGCCCTCTCCACTTAGCGGGAGCAGATACGCAGTATTTT. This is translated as CASSPLHLAGADTQYF.